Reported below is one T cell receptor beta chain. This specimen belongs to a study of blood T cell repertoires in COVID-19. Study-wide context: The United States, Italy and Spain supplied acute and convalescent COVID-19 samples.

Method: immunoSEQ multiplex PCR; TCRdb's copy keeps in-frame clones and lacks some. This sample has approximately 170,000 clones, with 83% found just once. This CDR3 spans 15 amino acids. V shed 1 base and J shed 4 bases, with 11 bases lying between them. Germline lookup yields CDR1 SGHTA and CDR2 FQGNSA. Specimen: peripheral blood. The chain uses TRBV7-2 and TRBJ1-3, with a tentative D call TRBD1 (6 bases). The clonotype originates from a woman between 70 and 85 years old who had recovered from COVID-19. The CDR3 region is CASSLGGGAGNTIYF. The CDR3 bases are TGTGCCAGCAGCTTAGGAGGGGGTGCGGGAAACACCATATATTTT.